These T cell receptor beta chains were read from a single sample in a study of CD4 T cells in relation to SARS-CoV-2 and coronaviruses. For these TCRs, the target antigens are not known. Sequencing used immunoSEQ multiplex PCR; TCRdb keeps in-frame clones, though not all of them. The sample yields about 21,000 clones, almost 75% seen once. The sample taken for sequencing was CD4+ T cells from PBMCs, cultured in vitro. The source of these receptors is a human donor in good health. CDR3s include the opening cysteine and the closing phenylalanine or tryptophan.

V gene	CDR3 protein
TRBV5-1	CASSLGGLSQNTGELFF
TRBV27	CASSFYGGLAGEQYF
TRBV7-2	CASSLTGQNYGYTF
TRBV3-1/TRBV3-2	CASSRNPDSYNEQFF
TRBV11-2	CASSYGWPPVQAFF
TRBV5-1	CASRKASGNNEQFF
TRBV13	CASSFLGQIYSNQPQHF
TRBV7-2	CASSSAVGVSSYEQYF
TRBV5-1	CASSFTGDSYEQYF
TRBV4-3	CASSQEAGWTNEQFF
TRBV7-3	CASSSRTSGSGSGELFF
TRBV5-4	CASSLALLRPSSYNEQFF
TRBV11-3	CASSPAGTSGNEQYF